This T cell receptor (beta chain) was retrieved from a study of CD8 T cells in Susac syndrome. Study observations and caveats: Clonal expansion was not seen in any Susac syndrome CD4+ T cell repertoire.

About this clonotype: Its antigen is still unknown.

The RNA input was roughly 0.45 to 1 ug, and it was reverse transcribed with random hexamers. Multiplex immunoSEQ PCR targeted 54 Vbeta and 13 Jbeta TCR beta segments. Each CDR3 protein is one row after TCRdb ran MiXCR on the immunoSEQ multiplex PCR reads. The repertoire has approximately 210,000 distinct CDR3 sequences, 85% to 95% of them found once; the top ten carry 0.15% to 0.2%. CDR1 SGHTA and CDR2 FQGNSA come from the germline V gene. V lost 3 bases to trimming and J lost 4 bases, with 17 bases between them. The CDR3 loop spans 16 amino acids. The sequence derives from a human donor with Susac syndrome. The sample taken for sequencing was CD4+ T cells from PBMCs. This rearrangement joins TRBV7-2 to TRBJ2-3; D is perhaps TRBD1 (6 bases). In nucleotides, the CDR3 is TGTGCCAGCAGCTTGGTCCTTAGAGGGGGTGCAGATACGCAGTATTTT. Translation: CASSLVLRGGADTQYF. Complete variable domain (other parts from reference TRBV7-2 and TRBJ2-3): GAGVSQSPSNKVTEKGKDVELRCDPISGHTALYWYRQSLGQGLEFLIYFQGNSAPDKSGLPSDRFSAERTGGSVSTLTIQRTQQEDSAVYLCASSLVLRGGADTQYFGPGTRLTVL.